This TCR beta chain was observed in a study of T cells in Graves' hyperthyroidism and ophthalmopathy (dated by TCRdb to about 2019). In the study overall: Peripheral blood samples were taken at initial diagnosis, before any treatment was given. TCR V-J signatures able to tell the groups apart were searched for in a discovery cohort of around 95 patients, of whom fewer than 45 had Graves' ophthalmopathy and roughly 58 had stable Graves' hyperthyroidism. An independent validation cohort of under 20 hyperthyroidism patients and roughly 16 patients who later progressed to ophthalmopathy tested prospective prediction of ophthalmopathy. The 100 discovery patients were randomly divided into training and test sets at a 7:3 ratio. In addition, the study compared T-cell repertoires in thyroid tissue and in blood from six Graves' hyperthyroidism patients. After sampling, hyperthyroidism patients received methimazole starting at 30 mg daily, and ophthalmopathy patients received high-dose intravenous methylprednisolone. The paper reports TCR Vbeta CDR3 sequencing of some 140 peripheral blood samples: around 45 ophthalmopathy, fewer than 80 hyperthyroidism and around 17 progressor patients.

Moderately to severely active disease, a Clinical Activity Score of at least 3, a NOSPECS grade of at least 4, and a duration under 3 months were present in ophthalmopathy patients. Exclusion was applied to patients with uncontrolled infections, other autoimmune diseases, pregnancy or lactation. Diagnoses relied on clinical symptoms, serum thyroxine and TRAb, thyroid ultrasound and orbital computed tomography. PBMCs were separated from 7.5 to 10 ml of fresh peripheral blood using Ficoll-Paque density gradient centrifugation. Total RNA was extracted with Trizol reagent, and quality was checked on an Agilent 2100 Bioanalyzer. There are a few counts of this clonotype. The target of this receptor is not known. No base-level quality is on record; no much larger clone is a single base apart. The TCR beta CDR3 regions were amplified from the RNA transcripts. The TCR CDR3 was subjected to a first round of RT-PCR using the HTBI primer set and the Qiagen OneStep RT-PCR kit. Libraries were constructed in a second round of multiplex PCR, after which size selection and purification were carried out. Sequencing of the libraries was done on an Illumina HiSeq2000 using paired-end 100 bp reads. On the authors' methods: SOAPnuke was used to process the raw data, removing reads that contained adapters or uncalled bases, had a mean Phred below 15, or lacked an exact match to the constant primer or identifier. High-quality paired reads were merged using COPE v1.2.5, and each unique nucleotide sequence was defined as a clonotype. MiTCR v1.1 was used to align the clonotypes against IMGT TRBV, TRBD and TRBJ reference segments. Analysis was restricted to V-J combinations with a frequency above 0.0001, which covered about 99% of repertoires. The TCS score was defined as F50 (clonal expansion) divided by E x V (chaos), with BLOSUM62-based TCRdist calculated between CDR3 peptides within each V-J. Welch's t-statistics and random forest reduced around 510 V-J features to 10 to 15, which were used in a naive Bayes classifier (R e1071). TCRdb reworked the public reads: Q25 trimming with fastp, MiXCR clone assembly, productive beta chains retained. Identical CDR3 proteins give one entry, which carries the most common genes and DNA. TCRdb assigned the V and J calls; the authors' analysis was not used. The sample profile shows hundreds of thousands of distinct CDR3 sequences; 20% of them were found once. Jointly, the top ten make up about 34% of the sample.

What the study reported, not specific to this receptor: No statistical method was used to fix the sample size in advance, and group allocation was not hidden from the investigators. In validation, the model predicted progression to ophthalmopathy a median of approximately 6.6 months before onset, with 65% to 71% sensitivity and around 76% specificity. Most expanded thyroid clonotypes (frequency above 0.001) were also found in blood, which suggests that blood repertoires may mirror thyroid immune responses. In cross-validation, a model built on a 13 V-J signature told ophthalmopathy apart from stable hyperthyroidism with 87.88% sensitivity and about 81% specificity, and in testing the same model reached 80%/75%.

Sequenced material: blood. The TCR comes from a man aged 25 to 40 with Graves' ophthalmopathy.

The DNA is as follows: TGTGCTTCTGGGGGGTTAGGCAATGAGCAGTTCTTC. This translates into CASGGLGNEQFF. The sequence joins TRBV12-3 or TRBV12-4 to TRBJ2-1; perhaps TRBD2 is the D gene, with 6 bases matching. There are 12 amino acids in the CDR3, from cysteine to phenylalanine inclusive. The only DNA kept is the CDR3, 36 bases in frame from the first base.